Each of the 12 T cell receptor beta chains below was sequenced from the same sample in a study of CD8+ T cells in alopecia areata. Isolated RNA was reverse transcribed into cDNA used as the sequencing template. Here immunoSEQ multiplex PCR was the method, and the copy in TCRdb shows in-frame clones only, minus some. The table lists about 150,000 clones, about 89% of them singletons. Here the sequenced sample was CD8+ T cells sorted from blood, taken at week 0. These receptors were collected from a human donor with alopecia areata.

The V and J genes are TRBV19 and TRBJ2-1; D is perhaps TRBD1 (6 bases). Trimming cost V 7 bases and J 0 bases, with 13 bases left between them. Germline V gene sequence: CDR1 LNHDA, CDR2 SQIVND (reference sequence). The CDR3 length is 15 residues. The CDR3 region is CASNPGQSSYNEQFF. The CDR3 DNA sequence: TGTGCCAGTAACCCGGGACAAAGCTCCTACAATGAGCAGTTCTTC. Full variable domain (rest looked up from reference TRBV19 and TRBJ2-1): DGGITQSPKYLFRKEGQNVTLSCEQNLNHDAMYWYRQDPGQGLRLIYYSQIVNDFQKGDIAEGYSVSREKKESFPLTVTSAQKNPTAFYLCASNPGQSSYNEQFFGPGTRLTVL.

The CDR3 DNA reads as TGCGCCAGCAGTGAACCGGGGACGAGCACCGGGGAGCTGTTTTTT. It translates to CASSEPGTSTGELFF. The genes are TRBV10-2 and TRBJ2-2; D is possibly TRBD1 or TRBD2 (5 bases each). V was trimmed by 3 bases and J by 4 bases, leaving 12 bases between them. Germline loops: CDR1 WSHSY, CDR2 SAAADI. The CDR3 runs to 15 residues.

This clone has only a few counts. The gene calls are TRBV5-1 and TRBJ2-5, with 8 bases fitting TRBD1. Germline trimming cut 2 bases from V and 1 base from J; bases unmatched to any gene: 4. The V gene's germline CDR1 is SGHRS and CDR2 YFSETQ. The length of the CDR3 is 15 residues. The CDR3 sequence is CASSFGQGGQETQYF. The CDR3 region has the DNA TGCGCCAGCAGCTTTGGACAGGGAGGCCAAGAGACCCAGTACTTC.

The chain is built from TRBV7-9 and TRBJ2-5, with a weak D call TRBD1 (6 bases). The CDR3 loop spans 13 amino acids. Trimming stripped 3 bases from V and 7 bases from J, with 12 bases between. Germline CDR1 SEHNR, CDR2 FQNEAQ (reference sequence). Here the CDR3 DNA reads TGTGCCAGCAGCTTCAGACAGGCGGGGACCCAGTACTTC. It yields the protein CASSFRQAGTQYF.

The chain employs TRBV21-1 and TRBJ1-5; TRBD1 is taken as the D call from the table, unchecked against the DNA. TRBV21-1 constitutes a pseudogene. The CDR3 is 17 residues long. The CDR3 region has the DNA TGTGCCAGCACTATGATCAGGGGAGCCTATAGCAATCAGCCCCAGCATTTT. Translated, it gives CASTMIRGAYSNQPQHF.

The J gene is TRBJ2-2, the V gene TRBV27, with D unresolved. Germline V gives CDR1 MNHEY, CDR2 SMNVEV (reference sequence). The CDR3 has 17 amino acids. The germline V and J ends were trimmed by 2 bases and 3 bases, with 16 bases remaining between them. The CDR3 sequence is CASSLGELGKDTGELFF. CDR3 nucleotides: TGTGCCAGCAGTTTAGGTGAATTGGGAAAGGACACCGGGGAGCTGTTTTTT.

The rearrangement links TRBV15 to TRBJ2-7, with D tentatively TRBD1 or TRBD2 (5 bases each). Trimming shortened V by 1 base and J by 0 bases, and 22 bases separated the two germline ends. CDR1 and CDR2 from the germline V gene are LNHNV and YYDKDF (reference sequence). The CDR3 loop spans 19 amino acids. The CDR3 DNA reads TGTGCCACCAGCAGAGGTCTTGGGACCGTGACAGACAGCTCCTACGAGCAGTACTTC. This translates into CATSRGLGTVTDSSYEQYF.

The J gene is TRBJ1-4, the V gene TRBV21-1. TRBV21-1 is reported as a pseudogene. The CDR3 loop spans 15 amino acids. CDR3 loop: CAVKVAGERGEKLFF. The CDR3 DNA follows: TGTGCCGTAAAGGTGGCGGGGGAAAGGGGTGAAAAACTGTTTTTT.

The chain carries TRBV29-1 and TRBJ2-7; a weak D match, TRBD1 (6 bases). V was trimmed by 7 bases and J by 5 bases, leaving 18 bases between them. This CDR3 is built from 13 residues. Germline V gene sequence: CDR1 SQVTM, CDR2 ANQGSEA. CDR3 DNA sequence: TGCAGCGCCACGGCGGGTGGGGGCCACGAGCAGTACTTC. It is translated as CSATAGGGHEQYF.

The V gene is TRBV27, the J gene TRBJ1-2, with a tentative D call TRBD1 (5 bases). Per the germline V gene, CDR1 is MNHEY and CDR2 is SMNVEV (reference sequence). Trimming cost V 0 bases and J 6 bases, with 8 bases left between them. There are 13 residues in the CDR3. The CDR3 bases are TGTGCCAGCAGTTTATCAGGGGTTAATGGCTACACCTTC. Its translation: CASSLSGVNGYTF.

The rearrangement links TRBV30 to TRBJ2-7; 11 bases are shared with TRBD2. Per germline, CDR1 GTSNPN and CDR2 SVGIG (reference sequence). This CDR3 comprises 14 residues. The CDR3: CAGSIAGGSNEQYF. CDR3 in DNA: TGTGCGGGATCGATAGCGGGAGGGAGCAACGAGCAGTACTTC.

The chain links TRBV7-2 to TRBJ2-2; D is undetermined. With 0 bases removed from V and 5 bases from J, the gap between germline ends came to 4 bases. The germline V gene encodes CDR1 SGHTA and CDR2 FQGNSA. The CDR3 contains 13 residues. CDR3 in amino acids: CASSLASTGELFF. CDR3 sequence (DNA): TGTGCCAGCAGCTTAGCCTCTACCGGGGAGCTGTTTTTT.